The clone carrying this TCR beta chain came up once. This entry is derived from a study of cytomegalovirus exposure and HLA in healthy donors. PCR employed 60 Vbeta and 13 Jbeta primers. Sequencing used immunoSEQ multiplex PCR; TCRdb keeps in-frame clones, though not all of them. The table has approximately 140,000 clones, about 76% seen once. V trimming: 5 bases; J trimming: 0 bases; junction bases outside the gene matches: 11. There are 19 residues in the CDR3. The germline gives CDR1 MDHEN, CDR2 SYDVKM. The clonotype originates from a female donor in good health and CMV-seronegative. V and J are TRBV28 and TRBJ2-3; 13 nucleotides match TRBD2. The sample consisted of PBMCs. CDR3 sequence (DNA): TGTGCCAGCAGTCGGCCGGGACTAGCGGGGATTCCAAGCACAGATACGCAGTATTTT. Residues: CASSRPGLAGIPSTDTQYF. The full variable domain, in which reference TRBV28 and TRBJ2-3 provide the parts outside the CDR3, is DVKVTQSSRYLVKRTGEKVFLECVQDMDHENMFWYRQDPGLGLRLIYFSYDVKMKEKGDIPEGYSVSREKKERFSLILESASTNQTSMYLCASSRPGLAGIPSTDTQYFGPGTRLTVL.